This TCR beta chain originates from a study of control samples from healthy donors and cancer patients. The assay was immunoSEQ multiplex PCR, and TCRdb's table has in-frame clones only and misses some. The sample comprises about 170,000 clones, 90% to 95% of which are singletons, and about 1.6% rests with the top ten. In this sample, this clone turned up once. CDR3 length: 14 amino acids. V lost 3 bases and J 3 bases, leaving 9 bases between the germline ends. Germline assignment: CDR1 SNHLY and CDR2 FYNNEI. Sample: blood. The chain uses TRBV2 and TRBJ1-5, with D unresolved. The TCR originated in a woman under 40 in good health. CDR3 sequence reads: CASSEVSPNQPQHF. CDR3 sequence (DNA): TGTGCCAGCAGTGAGGTCAGTCCCAATCAGCCCCAGCATTTT.